This T cell receptor beta chain was documented in a study of shared clonotypes between healthy human individuals. CDR3 size: 15 residues. Germline lookup yields CDR1 MNHNS and CDR2 SASEGT. V shed 6 bases, J shed 4 bases, and the junction held 6 bases outside the gene matches. All donors qualified as healthy HIV-negative adults and had experienced no recent acute infections or vaccinations. Nashville, Tennessee was home to all donors, each a Caucasian adult. Assay execution proceeded at the deep level. Generated by immunoSEQ multiplex PCR, the TCRdb table keeps only in-frame clones and is missing some. The sample carries around 550,000 clones, about 95% recorded once.

The TCR sequence derives from a woman aged 25 to 45 in good health. V gene TRBV6-1 combines with J gene TRBJ2-2; 9 bases are a match to TRBD1. Sequenced sample: naive CD4+ T cells sorted from blood. Subset denoted: CD45RA+ positively selected. This CDR3 reads CASRAGQGSTGELFF. The DNA for the CDR3 is TGTGCCAGCAGAGCCGGACAGGGGTCCACCGGGGAGCTGTTTTTT.